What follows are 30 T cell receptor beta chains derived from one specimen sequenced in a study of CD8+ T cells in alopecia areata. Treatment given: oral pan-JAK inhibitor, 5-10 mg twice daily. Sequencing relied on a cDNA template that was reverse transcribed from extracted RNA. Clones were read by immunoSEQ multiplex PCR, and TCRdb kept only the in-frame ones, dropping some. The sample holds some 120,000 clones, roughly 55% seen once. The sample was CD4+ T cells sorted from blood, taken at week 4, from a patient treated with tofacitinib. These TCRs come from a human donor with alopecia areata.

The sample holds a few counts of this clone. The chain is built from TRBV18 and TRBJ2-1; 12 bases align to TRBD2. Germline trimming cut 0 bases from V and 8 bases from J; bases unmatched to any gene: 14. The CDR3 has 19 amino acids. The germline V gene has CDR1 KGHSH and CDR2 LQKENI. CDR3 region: CASSPPRLTSGGRGDEQFF. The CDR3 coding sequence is TGTGCCAGCTCACCACCGCGGTTAACTAGCGGGGGGCGTGGGGATGAGCAGTTCTTC.

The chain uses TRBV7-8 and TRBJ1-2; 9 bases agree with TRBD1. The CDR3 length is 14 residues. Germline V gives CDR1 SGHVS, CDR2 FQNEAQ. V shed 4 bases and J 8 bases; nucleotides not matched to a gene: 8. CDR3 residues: CASSSRDRVGGYTF. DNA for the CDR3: TGTGCCAGCAGCTCTCGGGACAGGGTTGGCGGCTACACCTTC.

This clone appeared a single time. CDR3 bases: TGTGCCAGCAGTGAGGGGGGCGATACGCAGTATTTT. Protein: CASSEGGDTQYF. This chain uses TRBV6-5 with TRBJ2-3; D could derive from TRBD1 or TRBD2 (6 bases each). The CDR3 length is 12 residues. V lost 5 bases and J lost 6, with 9 bases in between. Per the germline V gene, CDR1 is MNHEY and CDR2 is SVGAGI.

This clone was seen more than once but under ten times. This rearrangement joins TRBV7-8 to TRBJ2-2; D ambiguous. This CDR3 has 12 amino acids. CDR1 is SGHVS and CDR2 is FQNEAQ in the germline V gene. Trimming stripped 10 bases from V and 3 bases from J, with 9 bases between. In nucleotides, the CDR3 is TGTGCCATAGAGGACGACACCGGGGAGCTGTTTTTT. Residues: CAIEDDTGELFF.

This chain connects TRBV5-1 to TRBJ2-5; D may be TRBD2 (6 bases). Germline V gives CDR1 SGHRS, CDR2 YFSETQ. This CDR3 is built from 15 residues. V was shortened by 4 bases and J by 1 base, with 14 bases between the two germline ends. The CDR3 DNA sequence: TGCGCCAGCAGCAAAATAGGGACTCGCCAAGAGACCCAGTACTTC. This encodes CASSKIGTRQETQYF. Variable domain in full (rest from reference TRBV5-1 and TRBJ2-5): KAGVTQTPRYLIKTRGQQVTLSCSPISGHRSVSWYQQTPGQGLQFLFEYFSETQRNKGNFPGRFSGRQFSNSRSEMNVSTLELGDSALYLCASSKIGTRQETQYFGPGTRLLVL.

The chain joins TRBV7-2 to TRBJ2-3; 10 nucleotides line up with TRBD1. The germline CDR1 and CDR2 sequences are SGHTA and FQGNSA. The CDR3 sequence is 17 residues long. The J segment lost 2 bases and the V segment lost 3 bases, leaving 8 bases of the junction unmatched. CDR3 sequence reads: CASSFQGGTGVTDTQYF. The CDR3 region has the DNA TGTGCCAGCAGCTTCCAAGGTGGGACAGGGGTCACAGATACGCAGTATTTT. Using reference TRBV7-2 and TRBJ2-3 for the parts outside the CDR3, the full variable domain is GAGVSQSPSNKVTEKGKDVELRCDPISGHTALYWYRQSLGQGLEFLIYFQGNSAPDKSGLPSDRFSAERTGGSVSTLTIQRTQQEDSAVYLCASSFQGGTGVTDTQYFGPGTRLTVL.

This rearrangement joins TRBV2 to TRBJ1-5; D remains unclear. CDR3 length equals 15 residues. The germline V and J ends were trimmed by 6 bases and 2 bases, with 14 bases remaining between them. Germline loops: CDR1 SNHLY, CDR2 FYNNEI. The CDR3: CASSRGWEGNQPQHF. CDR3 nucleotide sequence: TGTGCCAGCAGCCGAGGGTGGGAGGGCAATCAGCCCCAGCATTTT.

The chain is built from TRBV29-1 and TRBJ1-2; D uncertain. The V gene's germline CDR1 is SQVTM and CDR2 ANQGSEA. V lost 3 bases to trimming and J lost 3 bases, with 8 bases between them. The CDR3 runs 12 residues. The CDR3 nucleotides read TGCAGCGTTGATTCGGTGGACTATGGCTACACCTTC. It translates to CSVDSVDYGYTF.

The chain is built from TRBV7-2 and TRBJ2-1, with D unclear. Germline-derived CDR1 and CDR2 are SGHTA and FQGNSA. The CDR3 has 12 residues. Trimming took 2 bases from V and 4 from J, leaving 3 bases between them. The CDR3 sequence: CASSLLYNEQFF. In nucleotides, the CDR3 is TGTGCCAGCAGCTTATTATACAATGAGCAGTTCTTC.

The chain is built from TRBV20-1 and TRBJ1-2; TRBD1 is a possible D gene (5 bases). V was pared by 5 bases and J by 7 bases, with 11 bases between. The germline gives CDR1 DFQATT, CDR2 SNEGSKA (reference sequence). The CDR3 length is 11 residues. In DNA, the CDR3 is TGCAGTGCTTCAGGGAACGGTGGCTACACCTTC. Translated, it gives CSASGNGGYTF.

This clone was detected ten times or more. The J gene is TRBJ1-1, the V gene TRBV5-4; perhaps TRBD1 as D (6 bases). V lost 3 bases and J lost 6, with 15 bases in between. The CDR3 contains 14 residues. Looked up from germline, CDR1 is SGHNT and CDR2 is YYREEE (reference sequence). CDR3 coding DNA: TGTGCCAGCAGCTCTGGAGGGGGATTCGCTGAAGCTTTCTTT. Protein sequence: CASSSGGGFAEAFF. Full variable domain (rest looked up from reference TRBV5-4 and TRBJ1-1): ETGVTQSPTHLIKTRGQQVTLRCSSQSGHNTVSWYQQALGQGPQFIFQYYREEENGRGNFPPRFSGLQFPNYSSELNVNALELDDSALYLCASSSGGGFAEAFFGQGTRLTVV.

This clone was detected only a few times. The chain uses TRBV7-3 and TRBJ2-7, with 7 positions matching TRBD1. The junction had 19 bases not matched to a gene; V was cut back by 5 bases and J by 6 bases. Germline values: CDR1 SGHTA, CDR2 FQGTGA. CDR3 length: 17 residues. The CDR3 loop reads CASSPEPLTGYIGEQYF. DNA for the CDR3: TGTGCCAGCAGCCCCGAACCGCTGACAGGGTATATAGGCGAGCAGTACTTC.

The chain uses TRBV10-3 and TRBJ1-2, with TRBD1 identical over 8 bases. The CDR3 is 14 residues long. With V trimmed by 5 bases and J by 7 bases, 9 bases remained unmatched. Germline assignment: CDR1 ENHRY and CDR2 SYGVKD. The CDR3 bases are TGTGCCATCAGTCTCCCGCGACAGGGGACTGGCTACACCTTC. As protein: CAISLPRQGTGYTF.

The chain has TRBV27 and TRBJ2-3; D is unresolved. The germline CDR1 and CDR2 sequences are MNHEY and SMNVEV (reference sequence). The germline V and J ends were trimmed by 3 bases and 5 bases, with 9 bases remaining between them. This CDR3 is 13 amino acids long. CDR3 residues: CASSFRPRDTQYF. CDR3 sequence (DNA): TGTGCCAGCAGTTTCCGCCCTAGAGATACGCAGTATTTT.

CDR3 DNA sequence: TGTGCCAGCAGCAAGGGAGGGGCGCGGGGAGATACGCAGTATTTT. This gives the protein CASSKGGARGDTQYF. The J gene is TRBJ2-3, the V gene TRBV9; 7 bases fit TRBD2. This CDR3 has 15 residues. Germline V gene lookup returns CDR1 SGDLS and CDR2 YYNGEE. V trimming: 4 bases; J trimming: 5 bases; junction bases outside the gene matches: 10.

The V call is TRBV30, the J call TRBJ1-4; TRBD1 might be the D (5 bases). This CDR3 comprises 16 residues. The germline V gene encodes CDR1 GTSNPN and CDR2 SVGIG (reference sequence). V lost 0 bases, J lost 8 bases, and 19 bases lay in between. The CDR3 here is CAWSVLGPRVPEKLFF. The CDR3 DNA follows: TGTGCCTGGAGTGTACTCGGGCCCAGGGTACCCGAAAAACTGTTTTTT.

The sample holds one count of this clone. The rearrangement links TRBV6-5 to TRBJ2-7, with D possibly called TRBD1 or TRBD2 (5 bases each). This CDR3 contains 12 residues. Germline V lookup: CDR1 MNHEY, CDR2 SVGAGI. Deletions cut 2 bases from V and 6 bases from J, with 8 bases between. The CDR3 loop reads CASSYEGREQYF. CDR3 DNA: TGTGCCAGCAGTTACGAGGGGCGCGAGCAGTACTTC.

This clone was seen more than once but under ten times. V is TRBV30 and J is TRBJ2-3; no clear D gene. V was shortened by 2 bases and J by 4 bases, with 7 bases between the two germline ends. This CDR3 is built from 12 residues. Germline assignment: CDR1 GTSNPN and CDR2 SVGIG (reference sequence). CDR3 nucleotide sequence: TGTGCCTGGAGTATAATGCCAGATACGCAGTATTTT. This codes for CAWSIMPDTQYF.

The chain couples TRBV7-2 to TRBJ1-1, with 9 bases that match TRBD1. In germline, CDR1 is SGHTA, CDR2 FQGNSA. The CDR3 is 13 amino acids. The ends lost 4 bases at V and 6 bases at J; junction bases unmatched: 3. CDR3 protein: CASSSQGAAEAFF. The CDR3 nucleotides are TGTGCCAGCAGCTCACAGGGGGCCGCTGAAGCTTTCTTT.

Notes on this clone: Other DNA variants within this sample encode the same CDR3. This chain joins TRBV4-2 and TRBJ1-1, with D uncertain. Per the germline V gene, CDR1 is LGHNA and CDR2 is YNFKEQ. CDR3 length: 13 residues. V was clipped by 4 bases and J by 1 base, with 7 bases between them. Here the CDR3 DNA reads TGTGCCAGCAGCCGCCCCGAGAACACTGAAGCTTTCTTT. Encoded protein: CASSRPENTEAFF.

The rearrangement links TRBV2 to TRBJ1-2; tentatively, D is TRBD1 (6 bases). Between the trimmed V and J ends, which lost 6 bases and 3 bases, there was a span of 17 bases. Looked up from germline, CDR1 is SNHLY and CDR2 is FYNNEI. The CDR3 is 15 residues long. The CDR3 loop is CASRKAGQSDYGYTF. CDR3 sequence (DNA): TGTGCCAGCAGGAAAGCGGGACAAAGTGACTATGGCTACACCTTC.

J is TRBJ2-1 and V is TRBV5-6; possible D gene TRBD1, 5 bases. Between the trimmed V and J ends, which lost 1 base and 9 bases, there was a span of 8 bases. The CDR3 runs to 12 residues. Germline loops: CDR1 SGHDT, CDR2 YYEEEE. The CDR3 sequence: CASSLWGSEQFF. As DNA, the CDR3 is TGTGCCAGCAGCTTGTGGGGCAGTGAGCAGTTCTTC.

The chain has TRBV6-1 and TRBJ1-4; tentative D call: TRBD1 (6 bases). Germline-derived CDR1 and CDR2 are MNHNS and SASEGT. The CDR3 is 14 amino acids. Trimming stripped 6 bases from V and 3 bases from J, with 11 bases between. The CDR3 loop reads CASSNRVANEKLFF. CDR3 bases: TGTGCCAGCAGCAACAGGGTAGCTAATGAAAAACTGTTTTTT.

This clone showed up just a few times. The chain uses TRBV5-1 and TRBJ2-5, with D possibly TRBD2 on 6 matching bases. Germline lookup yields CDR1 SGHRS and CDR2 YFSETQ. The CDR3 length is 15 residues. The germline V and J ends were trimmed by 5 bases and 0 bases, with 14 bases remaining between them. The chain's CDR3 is CASSRAGGDQETQYF. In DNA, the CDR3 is TGCGCCAGCAGTCGGGCCGGGGGAGACCAAGAGACCCAGTACTTC.

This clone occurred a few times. The CDR3 protein is CASSFRREGLFRETQYF. The CDR3 DNA reads as TGTGCCAGCAGCTTTCGGCGGGAGGGCCTGTTTAGGGAGACCCAGTACTTC. This chain connects TRBV5-6 to TRBJ2-5; TRBD2 aligns across 9 bases. V dropped 2 bases and J dropped 5; count of bases not matched to a gene: 13. The CDR3 spans 17 residues. Germline CDR1 and CDR2: SGHDT and YYEEEE.

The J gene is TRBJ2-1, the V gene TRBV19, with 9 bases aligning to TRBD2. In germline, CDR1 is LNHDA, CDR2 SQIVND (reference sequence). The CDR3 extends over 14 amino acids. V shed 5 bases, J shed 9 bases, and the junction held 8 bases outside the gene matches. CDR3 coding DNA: TGTGCCAGTAGTCGTTCGCGGGGGGGGATTGAGCAGTTCTTC. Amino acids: CASSRSRGGIEQFF.

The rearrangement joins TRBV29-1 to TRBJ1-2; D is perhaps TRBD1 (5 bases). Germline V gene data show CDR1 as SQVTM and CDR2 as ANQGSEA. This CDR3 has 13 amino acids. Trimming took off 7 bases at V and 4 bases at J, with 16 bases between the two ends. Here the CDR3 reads CSAELLTVYGYTF. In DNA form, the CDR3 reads TGCAGCGCGGAACTTCTGACAGTCTATGGCTACACCTTC.

The CDR3 region is CASSSGPLETQYF. The CDR3 DNA follows: TGTGCCAGCAGCTCTGGACCACTGGAGACCCAGTACTTC. The rearrangement links TRBV7-3 to TRBJ2-5; D is uncertain. This CDR3 has 13 residues. Per the germline V gene, CDR1 is SGHTA and CDR2 is FQGTGA. V was pared by 4 bases and J by 5 bases, with 11 bases between.

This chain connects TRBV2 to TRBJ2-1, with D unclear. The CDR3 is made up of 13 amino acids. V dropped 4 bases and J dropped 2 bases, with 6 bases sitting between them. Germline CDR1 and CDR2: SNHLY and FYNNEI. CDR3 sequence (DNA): TGTGCCAGCAGTGTGGCCACCTACAATGAGCAGTTCTTC. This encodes CASSVATYNEQFF.

For the CDR3, the DNA is TGTGCCAGCAGCCGCCCGGGGAAAAACTATGGCTACACCTTC. Its protein is CASSRPGKNYGYTF. The chain combines TRBV5-6 with TRBJ1-2; D unresolved. Germline values: CDR1 SGHDT, CDR2 YYEEEE. The CDR3 sequence is 14 residues long. The V end lost 4 bases, the J end lost 2 bases, and 12 bases lay between the germline ends.